One and the same sample provided the 12 T cell receptor beta chains below, sequenced in a study of tumor-infiltrating lymphocytes in primary liver carcinoma. It was unsorted whole blood that yielded blood RNA, and germline DNA was also extracted. The input was around 500 ng total RNA; TCR beta cDNA was made from it with a constant-region primer. A slightly modified ARM-PCR protocol with three nested multiplex PCR rounds produced these TCR beta libraries. The two initial PCR rounds, about 9 cycles each, used TRBV1-TRBV30 forward and C-beta reverse primers. TCRdb re-analysed the multiplex PCR reads in MiXCR, keeping a single row per CDR3 protein. The sample has just over 300,000 distinct CDR3 sequences; 45% to 70% are singletons. The sequencing input was peripheral blood. Receptors originate from a woman aged 25 to 39 with primary liver carcinoma and hepatitis B virus infection.

V is TRBV19 and J is TRBJ2-2, with D possibly TRBD2 on 5 matching bases. CDR1 LNHDA and CDR2 SQIVND come from the germline V gene (reference sequence). The CDR3 is 14 amino acids. Trimming left V 7 bases short and J 2 bases short, with 11 bases between. The CDR3: CASNGKGNTGELFF. Here the CDR3 DNA reads TGTGCCAGTAACGGGAAGGGAAACACCGGGGAGCTGTTTTTT.

This chain uses TRBV12-3 or TRBV12-4 with TRBJ1-1; D call uncertain. This CDR3 is 14 amino acids long. V was trimmed by 5 bases and J by 1 base, leaving 11 bases between them. The CDR3 DNA follows: TGTGCCAGCAGTCCACGACGGGAGAACACTGAAGCTTTCTTT. Protein: CASSPRRENTEAFF.

In this sample, this clonotype turned up many times. The V call is TRBV28, the J call TRBJ2-7, with D possibly matching TRBD1 (5 bases). The length of the CDR3 is 12 residues. CDR1 is MDHEN, CDR2 SYDVKM, per germline. Trimming took off 8 bases at V and 2 bases at J, with 10 bases between the two ends. The CDR3 here is CASRQGTYEQYF. The CDR3 DNA sequence: TGTGCCAGCCGGCAGGGAACCTACGAGCAGTACTTC.

The chain couples TRBV6-2 or TRBV6-3 to TRBJ1-5; D gene uncertain. Looked up from germline, CDR1 is MNHEY and CDR2 is SVGEGT. The CDR3 has 16 residues. The V gene lost 0 bases and the J gene lost 3 bases, with 12 bases spanning the gap. The CDR3: CASSYSSHGLNQPQHF. The DNA for the CDR3 is TGTGCCAGCAGTTACTCCTCCCACGGGCTCAATCAGCCCCAGCATTTT.

Comments on this clonotype: A much larger clone lies a single base off, so this may be a read error. The chain joins TRBV6-1 to TRBJ2-3; possible D gene TRBD2, 6 bases. Germline loops: CDR1 MNHNS, CDR2 SASEGT. The CDR3 is made up of 19 amino acids. CDR3 DNA: TGTGCCAGCAGCGCGGGATTTCTAGGAGGGAAGAAAAGCACAGATATGCAGTATTTT. Residues: CASSAGFLGGKKSTDMQYF.

About this clonotype itself: One end of the junction fails to match germline, which may point to a read error. The chain combines TRBV7-9 with TRBJ2-2; D is unclear. The V gene's germline CDR1 is SEHNR and CDR2 FQNEAQ (reference sequence). The length of the CDR3 is 15 residues. The DNA for the CDR3 is TGTGCCAGCAGCTTAGGAGGTCGAAACACCCGGGAGCTGTTTTTT. Translating it yields CASSLGGRNTRELFF.

This clonotype was recorded many times. The V and J genes are TRBV11-2 and TRBJ2-1, with D perhaps matching TRBD1 (6 bases). The CDR3 length is 14 residues. The V end was cut by 4 bases, the J end by 6 bases, with 13 bases between. The V gene's germline CDR1 is SGHAT and CDR2 FQNNGV. The CDR3 DNA follows: TGTGCCAGCAGCTCCCCACAGGGTCCCAATGAGCAGTTCTTC. It yields the protein CASSSPQGPNEQFF.

Remarks on this clonotype: This may be a read error, as it is one base from a much larger clone. The V call is TRBV29-1, the J call TRBJ2-2, with 7 bases lining up with TRBD2. The trim removed 3 bases at V and 4 bases at J, leaving 8 bases unmatched. CDR3 length equals 15 residues. Germline CDR1 is SQVTM and CDR2 is ANQGSEA. CDR3: CSVEMGGPSTGELFF. The CDR3 coding sequence is TGCAGCGTTGAGATGGGAGGGCCCAGCACCGGGGAGCTGTTTTTT.

This sequence joins TRBV6-6 and TRBJ2-3, with a weak D call TRBD1 (6 bases). Germline V gene sequence: CDR1 MNHNY, CDR2 SVGAGI (reference sequence). CDR3 length: 15 residues. The germline V and J ends were trimmed by 7 bases and 3 bases, with 17 bases remaining between them. CDR3 nucleotide sequence: TGTGCCAGCACCATACCAGGGGTGGAAACAGATACGCAGTATTTT. This gives the protein CASTIPGVETDTQYF.

The chain recombines TRBV7-9 with TRBJ1-3; no firm D call. Between the trimmed V and J ends, which lost 5 bases and 0 bases, there was a span of 8 bases. CDR1 SEHNR and CDR2 FQNEAQ come from the germline V gene (reference sequence). This CDR3 has 14 amino acids. The CDR3 coding sequence is TGTGCCAGCAGCGGGTTTTCCTCTGGAAACACCATATATTTT. Protein product: CASSGFSSGNTIYF. The whole variable domain, filled in from reference TRBV7-9 and TRBJ1-3, reads DTGVSQNPRHKITKRGQNVTFRCDPISEHNRLYWYRQTLGQGPEFLTYFQNEAQLEKSRLLSDRFSAERPKGSFSTLEIQRTEQGDSAMYLCASSGFSSGNTIYFGEGSWLTVV.

A note on this clonotype: This may stem from a read error, because a much larger clone lies one nucleotide away. This chain links TRBV4-1 with TRBJ2-7; tentatively, D is TRBD2 (5 bases). This CDR3 region has 16 residues. Germline V gene sequence: CDR1 MGHRA, CDR2 YSYEKL. Trimming pared 1 base from V and 0 bases from J, leaving 13 bases between. The CDR3 protein is CASSQVSQADSYEQYF. CDR3 sequence (DNA): TGCGCCAGCAGCCAAGTCTCCCAAGCGGACTCCTACGAGCAGTACTTC.

This clonotype has a single count. One junction end disagrees with the germline gene, perhaps due to a read error. The J gene is TRBJ2-3, the V gene TRBV28; no reliable D call. Germline V gene lookup returns CDR1 MDHEN and CDR2 SYDVKM. The CDR3 extends over 14 amino acids. CDR3 loop: CACSFDVRTDTQYF. The DNA for the CDR3 is TGTGCCTGCAGTTTCGACGTGAGGACAGATACGCAGTATTTT.